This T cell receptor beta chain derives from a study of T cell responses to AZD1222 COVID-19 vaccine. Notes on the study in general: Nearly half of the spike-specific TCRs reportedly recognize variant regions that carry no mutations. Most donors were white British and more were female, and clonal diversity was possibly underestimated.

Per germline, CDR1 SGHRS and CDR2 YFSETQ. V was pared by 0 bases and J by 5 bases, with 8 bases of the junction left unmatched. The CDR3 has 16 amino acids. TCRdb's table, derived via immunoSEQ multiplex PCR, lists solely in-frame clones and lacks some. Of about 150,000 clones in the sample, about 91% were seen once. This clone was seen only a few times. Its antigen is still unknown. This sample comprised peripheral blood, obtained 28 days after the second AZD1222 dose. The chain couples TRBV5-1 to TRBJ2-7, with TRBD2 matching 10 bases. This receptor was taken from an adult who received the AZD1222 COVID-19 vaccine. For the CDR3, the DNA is TGCGCCAGCAGCTTGGATACGGGGCTAGCGGGGGACGAGCAGTACTTC. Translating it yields CASSLDTGLAGDEQYF.